Listed here are 13 T cell receptor beta chains from one sample, sequenced in a study of T cell responses to AZD1222 COVID-19 vaccine. Method: immunoSEQ multiplex PCR; TCRdb's copy keeps in-frame clones and lacks some. The top ten clones hold roughly 1.7% of a sample with over 110,000 clones, 85% to 90% of them seen once. This sample comprised peripheral blood, obtained 28 days after the second AZD1222 dose. The receptors come from an adult who received the AZD1222 COVID-19 vaccine.

The chain employs TRBV6-6 and TRBJ1-5; a possible D gene is TRBD1 (6 bases). Trimming left V 6 bases short and J 6 bases short, with 15 bases between. Germline lookup yields CDR1 MNHNY and CDR2 SVGAGI (reference sequence). The CDR3 consists of 14 residues. The DNA of the CDR3 is TGTGCCAGCAGCTCTGGGGGCGCGGGTCAGCCCCAGCATTTT. Amino acids: CASSSGGAGQPQHF.

The chain couples TRBV28 to TRBJ2-7, with 9 nucleotides matching TRBD2. This CDR3 spans 16 amino acids. CDR1 is MDHEN and CDR2 is SYDVKM in the germline V gene. V gave up 4 bases and J gave up 0 bases; unmatched junction bases: 7. For the CDR3, the DNA is TGTGCCAGCAGTTCGCCGACTAGCGGTAGCTCCTACGAGCAGTACTTC. Protein sequence: CASSSPTSGSSYEQYF.

The rearrangement links TRBV27 to TRBJ2-2; TRBD1 matches 8 bases. V dropped 6 bases and J dropped 5; count of bases not matched to a gene: 14. The length of the CDR3 is 17 residues. Germline values: CDR1 MNHEY, CDR2 SMNVEV (reference sequence). Here the CDR3 reads CASSLQGAGGRTGELFF. The CDR3 nucleotides read TGTGCCAGCAGCCTGCAGGGAGCAGGGGGCCGGACCGGGGAGCTGTTTTTT.

The chain combines TRBV5-4 with TRBJ2-7; 8 bases map to TRBD2. Germline V gene lookup returns CDR1 SGHNT and CDR2 YYREEE (reference sequence). Trimming at V came to 3 bases and at J to 1 base, leaving 9 bases not matched to a gene. This CDR3 comprises 16 residues. The CDR3 nucleotides are TGTGCCAGCAGCTCGGGGGGGCGGGAGGCGTCCTACGAGCAGTACTTC. Its protein product is CASSSGGREASYEQYF.

The V and J genes are TRBV9 and TRBJ2-1; 8 bases agree with TRBD1. Looked up from germline, CDR1 is SGDLS and CDR2 is YYNGEE. The ends lost 2 bases at V and 2 bases at J; junction bases unmatched: 6. The CDR3 covers 16 residues. CDR3: CASSVRTGRTYNEQFF. CDR3 DNA: TGTGCCAGCAGCGTGAGGACAGGGAGGACCTACAATGAGCAGTTCTTC.

In this sample, this clone turned up a few times. The chain employs TRBV28 and TRBJ1-1; D unclear. Germline-derived CDR1 and CDR2 are MDHEN and SYDVKM. The CDR3 is 14 residues long. The ends were cut back, 6 bases at V and 4 bases at J, with 15 bases in the middle. In DNA, the CDR3 is TGTGCCAGCAGCATGACTCAAAACCCCACTGAAGCTTTCTTT. It specifies CASSMTQNPTEAFF.

This chain links TRBV9 with TRBJ2-7; TRBD2 agrees at 7 bases. Germline V gene lookup returns CDR1 SGDLS and CDR2 YYNGEE. The length of the CDR3 is 14 residues. V trimming: 2 bases; J trimming: 4 bases; junction bases outside the gene matches: 6. The CDR3 nucleotides read TGTGCCAGCAGCGTTAGGGGCGGGAGTTACGAGCAGTACTTC. Amino acids: CASSVRGGSYEQYF. The full variable domain, its missing parts supplied by reference TRBV9 and TRBJ2-7, is DSGVTQTPKHLITATGQRVTLRCSPRSGDLSVYWYQQSLDQGLQFLIQYYNGEERAKGNILERFSAQQFPDLHSELNLSSLELGDSALYFCASSVRGGSYEQYFGPGTRLTVT.

The chain couples TRBV5-4 to TRBJ2-5; 8 bases fit TRBD1. Germline values: CDR1 SGHNT, CDR2 YYREEE (reference sequence). V shed 4 bases, J shed 5 bases, and the junction held 7 bases outside the gene matches. The CDR3 totals 14 residues. DNA of the CDR3: TGTGCCAGCAGCCTCCGGACAGGGTGGGAGACCCAGTACTTC. Residues: CASSLRTGWETQYF.

This clone was recorded once. The rearrangement links TRBV19 to TRBJ2-1; D call uncertain. V lost 0 bases and J 10 bases, leaving 10 bases between the germline ends. The CDR3 runs to 13 residues. Germline values: CDR1 LNHDA, CDR2 SQIVND (reference sequence). CDR3 in DNA: TGTGCCAGTAGTATAGAAGTCTACCTAGAGCAGTTCTTC. This sequence encodes CASSIEVYLEQFF.

The chain is built from TRBV5-1 and TRBJ2-1; D possibly corresponds to TRBD2 (6 bases). The CDR3 length is 14 residues. CDR1 and CDR2 (germline): SGHRS, YFSETQ. V lost 0 bases and J lost 6, with 10 bases in between. CDR3 nucleotides: TGCGCCAGCAGCTTGGGAACTAGCCTCAATGAGCAGTTCTTC. Residues: CASSLGTSLNEQFF. The full variable domain, completed using reference TRBV5-1 and TRBJ2-1, is KAGVTQTPRYLIKTRGQQVTLSCSPISGHRSVSWYQQTPGQGLQFLFEYFSETQRNKGNFPGRFSGRQFSNSRSEMNVSTLELGDSALYLCASSLGTSLNEQFFGPGTRLTVL.

This clone appeared once. The V gene is TRBV6-5, the J gene TRBJ2-2, with unresolved D. The CDR3 consists of 15 residues. The V end was cut by 6 bases, the J end by 0 bases, with 11 bases between. The germline V gene has CDR1 MNHEY and CDR2 SVGAGI. This CDR3 is CASSPGRTNTGELFF. The CDR3 bases are TGTGCCAGCAGCCCAGGACGCACGAACACCGGGGAGCTGTTTTTT.

This clone was counted a single time. The rearrangement links TRBV6-5 to TRBJ1-6; possibly TRBD1 for D (6 bases). The CDR3 spans 13 residues. The V gene lost 6 bases and the J gene lost 9 bases, with 12 bases spanning the gap. The V gene's germline CDR1 is MNHEY and CDR2 SVGAGI. Here the CDR3 DNA reads TGTGCCAGCAGACAGGGTTCAGTTTCACCCCTCCACTTT. This sequence encodes CASRQGSVSPLHF.

In this sample, this clone turned up once. The gene calls are TRBV28 and TRBJ1-2; 8 nucleotides match TRBD1. V shed 2 bases, J shed 2 bases, and the junction held 7 bases outside the gene matches. CDR3 length equals 16 residues. Germline V gives CDR1 MDHEN, CDR2 SYDVKM. CDR3 loop: CASSLVVWTGNYGYTF. CDR3 nucleotide sequence: TGTGCCAGCAGTTTAGTCGTCTGGACAGGGAACTATGGCTACACCTTC.